What follows is one T cell receptor beta chain and its context. The antigen is undetermined. The naive CD8 fraction comprised CD45RO-negative cells positively selected for CCR7 and excluded terminally differentiated effector memory CD45RA+ cells. The germline V gene encodes CDR1 MNHEY and CDR2 SVGAGI. V lost 6 bases, J lost 8 bases, and 2 bases stayed unmatched. This CDR3 is 12 amino acids long. The record originates from a study of shared clonotypes between healthy human individuals. Study conclusions and caveats: Clonotype sharing among donors likely depends on sequencing depth. A generally larger estimated richness was seen in naive subsets than in memory subsets.

Authors' processing steps: Filtering was not the same, since immunoSEQ gave junction-only sequences without quality scores. TCRdb's copy holds only in-frame clones and misses some; the assay was immunoSEQ multiplex PCR. That table is the source of V, J and clone size, and D and trimming were worked out from the DNA. The table has millions of clones, approximately 94% seen once; the top ten hold about 1.1%. The sequence was obtained from a man younger than 30 in good health. The chain uses TRBV6-5 and TRBJ1-4; 8 nucleotides align to TRBD1. The sample was naive CD8+ T cells sorted from blood. CDR3 coding DNA: TGTGCCAGCAGCCGACAGGGGGAAAAACTGTTTTTT. It codes for CASSRQGEKLFF.